What follows describes a single TCR beta chain. Its specificity is not known. The donors (healthy individuals) were bone marrow donors. The sample belongs to a study of cytomegalovirus exposure and HLA in healthy donors. Study-wide context: As an earlier analysis found, around 170 million T cells yielded about 120 million unique TCR beta sequences. Findings and limits, study-wide: It was taken for granted in presence/absence analyses that sequencing depth across donors was roughly uniform. Certain sequence variants were highly shared and formed a cluster, and this cluster was likely a sequencing artifact.

Primers: 60 Vbeta forward and 13 Jbeta reverse. Sequenced by immunoSEQ multiplex PCR; TCRdb stores in-frame clones only, minus some. Of around 150,000 clones detected, around 65% appear once; the ten largest clones hold around 3%. Between the trimmed V and J ends, which lost 0 bases and 6 bases, there was a span of 8 bases. Germline CDR1 and CDR2: SGHVS and FQNEAQ. This CDR3 has 13 amino acids. The specimen sequenced was PBMCs. The TCR comes from a woman aged 30 to 39 in good health and CMV-seropositive. V and J are TRBV7-8 and TRBJ1-1; D not certain. CDR3 region: CASSLALRSEAFF. CDR3 DNA sequence: TGTGCCAGCAGCTTAGCGCTTCGGTCTGAAGCTTTCTTT.